This T cell receptor beta chain appears in the sequencing data of a study of preoperative IRX-2 immunotherapy in early breast cancer. The protocol was immunoSEQ multiplex PCR, while the TCRdb copy is restricted to in-frame clones and leaves out a portion. The sample contains about 19,000 clones, around four fifths of which appear only once. Treatment reported: preoperative locoregional IRX-2 cytokine immunotherapy. Patients received preoperative, locoregional IRX-2 cytokine immunotherapy in a phase Ib study. Germline-derived CDR1 and CDR2 are LNHDA and SQIVND (reference sequence). Trimming took 2 bases from V and 2 from J, leaving 9 bases between them. The CDR3 runs 14 residues.

This specimen consisted of lymph node tissue, obtained after IRX-2 immunotherapy. The origin of this receptor is a human donor with breast cancer. The rearrangement links TRBV19 to TRBJ1-2; TRBD1 might be the D (6 bases). CDR3: CASSIRGDNYGYTF. The CDR3 region has the DNA TGTGCCAGTAGTATAAGGGGGGACAACTATGGCTACACCTTC. Drawing the rest from reference TRBV19 and TRBJ1-2, the complete variable domain is DGGITQSPKYLFRKEGQNVTLSCEQNLNHDAMYWYRQDPGQGLRLIYYSQIVNDFQKGDIAEGYSVSREKKESFPLTVTSAQKNPTAFYLCASSIRGDNYGYTFGSGTRLTVV.